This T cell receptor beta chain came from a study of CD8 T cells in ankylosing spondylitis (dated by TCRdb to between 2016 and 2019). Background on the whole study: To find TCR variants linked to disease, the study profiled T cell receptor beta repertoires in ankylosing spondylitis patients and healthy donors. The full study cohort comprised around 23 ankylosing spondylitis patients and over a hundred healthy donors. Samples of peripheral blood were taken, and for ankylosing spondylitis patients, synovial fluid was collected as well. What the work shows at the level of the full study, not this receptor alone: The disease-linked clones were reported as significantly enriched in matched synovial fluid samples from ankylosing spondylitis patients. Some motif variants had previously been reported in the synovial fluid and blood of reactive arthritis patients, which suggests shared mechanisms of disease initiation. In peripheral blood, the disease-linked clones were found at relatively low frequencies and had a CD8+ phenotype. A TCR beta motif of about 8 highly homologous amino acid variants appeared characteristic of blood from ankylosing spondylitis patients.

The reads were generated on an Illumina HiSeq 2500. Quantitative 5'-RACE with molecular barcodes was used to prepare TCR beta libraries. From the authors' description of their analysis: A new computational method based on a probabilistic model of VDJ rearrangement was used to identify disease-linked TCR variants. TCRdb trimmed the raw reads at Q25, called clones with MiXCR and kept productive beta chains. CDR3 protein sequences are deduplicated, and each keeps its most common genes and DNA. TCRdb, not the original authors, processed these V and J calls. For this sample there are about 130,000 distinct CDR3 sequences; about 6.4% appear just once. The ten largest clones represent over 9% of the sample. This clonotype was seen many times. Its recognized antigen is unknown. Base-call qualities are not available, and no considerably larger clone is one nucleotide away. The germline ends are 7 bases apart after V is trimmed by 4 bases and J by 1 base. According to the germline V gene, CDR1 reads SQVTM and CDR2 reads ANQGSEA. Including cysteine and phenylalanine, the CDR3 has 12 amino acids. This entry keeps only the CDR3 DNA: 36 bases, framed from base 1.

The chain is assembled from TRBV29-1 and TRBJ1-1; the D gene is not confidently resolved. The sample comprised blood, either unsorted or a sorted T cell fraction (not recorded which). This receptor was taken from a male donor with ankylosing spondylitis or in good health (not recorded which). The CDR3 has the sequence CSVGRENTEAFF. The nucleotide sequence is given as TGCAGCGTTGGACGGGAGAACACTGAAGCTTTCTTT.